This T cell receptor beta chain was captured by sequencing in a study of T-cell memory formation after mild COVID-19. Overall study findings and caveats: Whether day 37 second-wave clones are SARS-CoV-2-specific was not confirmed.

Germline CDR1 SGHTA, CDR2 FQGNSA. V shed 1 base and J 5 bases; nucleotides not matched to a gene: 6. The CDR3 covers 15 residues. Worth noting for this clonotype: The antigen remains unidentified.

TCRdb used MiXCR to reprocess the 5' RACE reads, holding one entry per CDR3 protein. The sample holds about 240,000 distinct CDR3 sequences, approximately 10% seen once. This TCR was sampled from a man aged 18 to 30 who had mild COVID-19 (a few samples of this study predate the infection). Cell type and time point are not known. The sample comprised PBMCs or a T cell subset sorted from them (not recorded which). The J gene is TRBJ2-7, the V gene TRBV7-2, with 9 nucleotides matching TRBD1. The CDR3 DNA reads as TGTGCCAGCAGCTTAGGGGGGACAGGGCTCCACGAGCAGTACTTC. Translating gives CASSLGGTGLHEQYF.